Each of the 17 T cell receptor beta chains below was sequenced from the same sample in a study of T cell responses to AZD1222 COVID-19 vaccine. The protocol was immunoSEQ multiplex PCR, while the TCRdb copy is restricted to in-frame clones and leaves out a portion. The table lists 84,000 or so clones, 70% to 90% of them singletons. Specimen: peripheral blood, collected on day 0 of AZD1222 vaccination. The receptors were sampled from an adult in good health.

The V call is TRBV18, the J call TRBJ2-7, with D hard to call. Germline V lookup: CDR1 KGHSH, CDR2 LQKENI. This CDR3 contains 13 residues. V shed 1 base and J shed 3 bases, with 7 bases lying between them. The CDR3 sequence is CASSPRTDYEQYF. As DNA, the CDR3 is TGTGCCAGCTCACCACGAACAGACTACGAGCAGTACTTC.

The chain carries TRBV5-1 and TRBJ1-1; D gene uncertain. Germline lookup yields CDR1 SGHRS and CDR2 YFSETQ. The CDR3 has 15 amino acids. Trimming cost V 0 bases and J 0 bases, with 9 bases left between them. CDR3 sequence reads: CASSLAVSMNTEAFF. For the CDR3, the DNA is TGCGCCAGCAGCTTGGCGGTCAGCATGAACACTGAAGCTTTCTTT.

This chain joins TRBV6-5 and TRBJ2-1; 8 bases are shared with TRBD1. The CDR3 is 13 residues long. After removal of 5 bases from V and 8 bases from J, the junction contained 5 bases not matched to a gene. Germline lookup yields CDR1 MNHEY and CDR2 SVGAGI. As DNA, the CDR3 is TGTGCCAGCAGTCCAGACAGGGGCCATGAGCAGTTCTTC. Its translation: CASSPDRGHEQFF.

The chain combines TRBV15 with TRBJ1-1; D is uncertain. The CDR3 has 17 amino acids. V was trimmed by 4 bases and J by 1 base, leaving 19 bases between them. The germline gives CDR1 LNHNV, CDR2 YYDKDF (reference sequence). CDR3 bases: TGTGCCACCAGCAAAAAACCCTTTGACACGTCGAACACTGAAGCTTTCTTT. Its protein is CATSKKPFDTSNTEAFF.

The gene calls are TRBV18 and TRBJ1-1; TRBD1 agrees at 8 bases. V dropped 6 bases and J dropped 5; count of bases not matched to a gene: 8. Germline assignment: CDR1 KGHSH and CDR2 LQKENI. The CDR3 has 14 amino acids. CDR3: CASSGDRSVTEAFF. CDR3 bases: TGTGCCAGCTCCGGGGACAGGAGTGTGACTGAAGCTTTCTTT.

This chain uses TRBV7-2 with TRBJ1-5, with 7 bases lining up with TRBD1. Germline CDR1 SGHTA, CDR2 FQGNSA. V lost 2 bases and J lost 6; bases outside the gene matches: 10. The CDR3 totals 16 residues. Here the CDR3 reads CASSLPPGGEGQPQHF. Written as DNA, the CDR3 is TGTGCCAGCAGCTTACCGCCAGGGGGTGAGGGTCAGCCCCAGCATTTT.

The chain couples TRBV3-1 (or the pseudogene TRBV3-2) to TRBJ1-3; maybe TRBD1 (5 bases). Deletions cut 4 bases from V and 4 bases from J, with 14 bases between. The CDR3 consists of 15 residues. Germline V gene data show CDR1 as LGHDT and CDR2 as YNNKEL (reference sequence). The CDR3 DNA follows: TGTGCCAGCAGCCTCCAGGGCTCTGGAGGAAACACCATATATTTT. It encodes CASSLQGSGGNTIYF.

This rearrangement joins TRBV19 to TRBJ1-1; weak D call: TRBD1 (5 bases). This CDR3 is built from 18 residues. The germline V gene encodes CDR1 LNHDA and CDR2 SQIVND (reference sequence). V was pared by 5 bases and J by 10 bases, with 32 bases between. CDR3 loop: CASSESGAGYPRGVGAFF. CDR3 nucleotides: TGTGCCAGTAGTGAAAGTGGGGCAGGATATCCGCGGGGCGTCGGAGCTTTCTTT.

V is TRBV30 and J is TRBJ1-5; D is unresolved. V lost 2 bases and J 1 base, leaving 9 bases between the germline ends. This CDR3 region has 14 residues. CDR1 GTSNPN and CDR2 SVGIG come from the germline V gene (reference sequence). The CDR3 bases are TGTGCCTGGAGTAAGGACGGAAGCAATCAGCCCCAGCATTTT. Translation: CAWSKDGSNQPQHF. Looking up the rest from reference TRBV30 and TRBJ1-5 gives the full variable domain: SQTIHQWPATLVQPVGSPLSLECTVEGTSNPNLYWYRQAAGRGLQLLFYSVGIGQISSEVPQNLSASRPQDRQFILSSKKLLLSDSGFYLCAWSKDGSNQPQHFGDGTRLSIL.

The chain uses TRBV27 and TRBJ2-7, with 8 nucleotides matching TRBD2. CDR3 length: 16 residues. The V and J ends lost 5 bases and 2 bases, in that order; junction bases with no gene match: 11. Germline values: CDR1 MNHEY, CDR2 SMNVEV (reference sequence). CDR3 sequence: CASSPTGVSGTYEQYF. The CDR3 nucleotides read TGTGCCAGCAGTCCCACCGGAGTTAGCGGGACCTACGAGCAGTACTTC.

The CDR3, as DNA: TGTGCCAGCTCACCCCAAAATGGACAGGGGGTCGGGGACACTGAAGCTTTCTTT. It is translated as CASSPQNGQGVGDTEAFF. V is TRBV18 and J is TRBJ1-1; TRBD1 matches at 10 bases. Germline values: CDR1 KGHSH, CDR2 LQKENI. After removal of 3 bases from V and 3 bases from J, the junction contained 13 bases not matched to a gene. The CDR3 length is 18 residues.

This chain connects TRBV7-6 to TRBJ1-1; D is ambiguous. The germline gives CDR1 SGHVS, CDR2 FNYEAQ. This CDR3 region has 13 residues. Trimming cost V 5 bases and J 9 bases, with 16 bases left between them. The CDR3 region is CASSEQRFLKAFF. CDR3 coding DNA: TGTGCCAGCAGCGAACAAAGGTTTTTAAAAGCTTTCTTT.

The V gene is TRBV7-9, the J gene TRBJ1-4; D gene ambiguous. Germline-derived CDR1 and CDR2 are SEHNR and FQNEAQ (reference sequence). The CDR3 covers 14 residues. V was clipped by 6 bases and J by 0 bases, with 8 bases between them. CDR3 nucleotide sequence: TGTGCCAGCAGGGAGGGTTCAACTAATGAAAAACTGTTTTTT. It translates to CASREGSTNEKLFF.

This clone was observed once. This rearrangement joins TRBV7-9 to TRBJ2-7; TRBD1 matches 10 bases. Germline V gives CDR1 SEHNR, CDR2 FQNEAQ (reference sequence). Trimming took 4 bases from V and 3 from J; bases not matched to a gene: 3. The CDR3 extends over 14 amino acids. The CDR3 sequence is CASSSRDRGYEQYF. The CDR3 nucleotides read TGTGCCAGCAGCTCTCGGGACAGGGGCTACGAGCAGTACTTC. Together with reference TRBV7-9 and TRBJ2-7, the CDR3 gives the full variable domain: DTGVSQNPRHKITKRGQNVTFRCDPISEHNRLYWYRQTLGQGPEFLTYFQNEAQLEKSRLLSDRFSAERPKGSFSTLEIQRTEQGDSAMYLCASSSRDRGYEQYFGPGTRLTVT.

This chain links TRBV12-5 with TRBJ1-2, with D uncertain. Germline assignment: CDR1 LGHNT and CDR2 FRNRAP. The CDR3 contains 12 residues. The ends were cut back, 3 bases at V and 3 bases at J, with 5 bases in the middle. The CDR3 protein is CASGFEYYGYTF. In DNA, the CDR3 is TGTGCTAGTGGTTTTGAGTACTATGGCTACACCTTC.

J is TRBJ2-1 and V is TRBV25-1; 11 bases are a match to TRBD2. J gave up 8 bases and V 6 bases, and 15 bases lay outside the gene matches. This CDR3 spans 17 amino acids. Per the germline V gene, CDR1 is MGHDK and CDR2 is SYGVNS. The CDR3 region has the DNA TGTGCCAGCAGATGGTCAAGGCTAGCGGGAGGAATTGATGAGCAGTTCTTC. Protein: CASRWSRLAGGIDEQFF. The variable domain in full, with the rest retrieved from reference TRBV25-1 and TRBJ2-1, is EADIYQTPRYLVIGTGKKITLECSQTMGHDKMYWYQQDPGMELHLIHYSYGVNSTEKGDLSSESTVSRIRTEHFPLTLESARPSHTSQYLCASRWSRLAGGIDEQFFGPGTRLTVL.

The chain uses TRBV5-8 and TRBJ2-4; D is possibly TRBD1 (7 bases). V was cut by 1 base and J by 4 bases, with 12 bases left in between. The CDR3 spans 15 residues. The germline V gene has CDR1 SGHTS and CDR2 YDEGEE. The CDR3 region is CASSLSRGRKNIQYF. The CDR3 DNA is TGTGCCAGCAGCTTGAGCAGGGGGAGGAAAAACATTCAGTACTTC.